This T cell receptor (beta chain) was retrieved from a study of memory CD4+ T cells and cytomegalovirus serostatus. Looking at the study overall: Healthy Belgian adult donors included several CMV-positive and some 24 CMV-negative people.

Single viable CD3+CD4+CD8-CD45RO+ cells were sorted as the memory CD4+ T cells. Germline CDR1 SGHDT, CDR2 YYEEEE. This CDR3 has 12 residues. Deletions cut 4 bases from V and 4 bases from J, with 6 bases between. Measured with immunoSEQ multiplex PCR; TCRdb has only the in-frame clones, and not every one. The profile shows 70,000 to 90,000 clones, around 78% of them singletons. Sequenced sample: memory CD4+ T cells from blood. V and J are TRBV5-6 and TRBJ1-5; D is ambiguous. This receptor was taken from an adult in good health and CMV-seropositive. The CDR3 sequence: CASSKRNQPQHF. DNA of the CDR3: TGTGCCAGCAGCAAAAGAAATCAGCCCCAGCATTTT.